This entry is about one TCR beta chain. As yet, its antigen is unknown. CDR1 is DFQATT, CDR2 SNEGSKA, per germline (reference sequence). Trimming removed 3 bases from V and 6 bases from J; junction bases left unmatched: 11. This CDR3 has 16 residues. TCRdb reprocessed the reads with MiXCR, giving one entry per CDR3 protein. Of a few hundred thousand distinct CDR3 sequences listed, 40% are singletons. This sample is part of a study of T cell repertoires in cytomegalovirus infection. Overall study: The study used recently identified HLA-C-restricted and well-studied HLA-B-restricted CMV epitopes. Matching HLA type and CMV infection were both indicated by public TCR beta signatures. Broader study findings: Pooled public TCR beta family frequency picked out CMV carriers with the relevant HLA. The ex vivo response was dominated by HLA-C-restricted CMV-specific TCR beta clonotypes.

The clonotype was recovered from a human donor in good health (CMV status not recorded). Some clones in this sample may be carry-over from other donors' samples. V gene TRBV20-1 combines with J gene TRBJ2-1, with 10 positions matching TRBD2. The sample here was cultured PBMCs, taken from culture after CMV antigen stimulation. CDR3 nucleotides: TGCAGTGCTAGGGGGCCTCTAGCGGGAGTTCCCAATGAGCAGTTCTTC. This translates into CSARGPLAGVPNEQFF.